One sample yielded the 11 T cell receptor beta chains listed below, sequenced in a study of T cell responses to AZD1222 COVID-19 vaccine (dated by TCRdb to the early 2020s). The library was prepared using the immunoSEQ multiplex PCR assay. This is the immuneACCESS table as TCRdb keeps it, with only in-frame sequences that have V and J called. A part of the clones is gone; compared with another copy, unresolved V genes explain less than half, and the rest is unexplained. This sample holds around 65,000 clones; about 81% were observed only once. Over 20% of the sample comes from the top ten. This sample's time point label indicates: about 28 days (+/-7) after the second vaccine dose. Source: peripheral blood, taken 28 days after the second AZD1222 dose. The receptors were sampled from an adult who received the AZD1222 COVID-19 vaccine.

This clone is classed as medium-sized. This chain connects TRBV5-4 to TRBJ1-4, with 8 bases fitting TRBD1. The V gene end was trimmed by 3 bases and the J gene end by 4 bases; junction bases not matched to a gene: 2. CDR3 length: 14 residues. Germline V gene data show CDR1 as SGHNT and CDR2 as YYREEE (reference sequence). The CDR3 bases are TGTGCCAGCAGCTGGGACAGGAATAATGAAAAACTGTTTTTT. Amino acids: CASSWDRNNEKLFF.

This clone has only a few counts. This chain uses TRBV10-1 with TRBJ1-1; 7 bases align to TRBD1. The V and J ends lost 5 bases and 0 bases, in that order; junction bases with no gene match: 9. The CDR3 loop spans 16 amino acids. Germline V gives CDR1 WNHNN, CDR2 SYGVQD (reference sequence). Here the CDR3 reads CASSCPGTVLNTEAFF. CDR3 nucleotide sequence: TGCGCCAGCAGTTGTCCCGGGACAGTTCTGAACACTGAAGCTTTCTTT.

The V call is TRBV2, the J call TRBJ2-7; 8 nucleotides line up with TRBD1. CDR3 size: 15 residues. V gave up 4 bases and J gave up 0 bases; unmatched junction bases: 5. Germline-derived CDR1 and CDR2 are SNHLY and FYNNEI. The CDR3 loop reads CASSGQGIGSYEQYF. The CDR3 DNA reads TGTGCCAGCAGTGGACAGGGGATCGGCTCCTACGAGCAGTACTTC.

The rearrangement uses TRBV5-4 and TRBJ2-1; D remains unclear. V lost 0 bases and J lost 8, with 12 bases in between. Germline loops: CDR1 SGHNT, CDR2 YYREEE (reference sequence). This CDR3 has 14 residues. CDR3: CASSLGSASDEQFF. The CDR3 DNA sequence: TGTGCCAGCAGCTTGGGGTCCGCGTCCGATGAGCAGTTCTTC.

This clone was seen only a few times. This chain joins TRBV4-3 and TRBJ2-7, with a possible D match to TRBD1 (6 bases). V was trimmed by 1 base and J by 3 bases, leaving 19 bases between them. The CDR3 is 17 residues long. CDR1 is LGHNA, CDR2 YSLEER, per germline. The CDR3 nucleotides are TGCGCCAGCAGCCAAGGAGGTCGGGCAGGGGAAAACTACGAGCAGTACTTC. As protein: CASSQGGRAGENYEQYF.

As regards this clone: The DNA is left out, because the CDR3 cannot be placed on it with certainty; the CDR3 is given as TCRdb lists it. The chain joins TRBV21-1 to TRBJ2-7; TRBD1 reflects the table's D call only, with no check against the DNA. TRBV21-1 is annotated as a pseudogene. The length of the CDR3 is 16 amino acids, counting both ends. This CDR3 reads CASSKVGTGATYEQYF.

The V gene is TRBV6-5, the J gene TRBJ2-7, with TRBD1 as a possible D gene (6 bases). Germline lookup yields CDR1 MNHEY and CDR2 SVGAGI. V dropped 8 bases and J dropped 6 bases, with 14 bases sitting between them. The CDR3 consists of 12 residues. This chain's CDR3 is CASHRVLGEQYF. In nucleotides, the CDR3 is TGTGCCAGCCACAGGGTACTGGGCGAGCAGTACTTC.

CDR3 sequence (DNA): TGCGCCAGCAGGCTTACCCTTTCCTCTGGGGCCAACGTCCTGACTTTC. It encodes CASRLTLSSGANVLTF. The chain combines TRBV5-1 with TRBJ2-6; D remains unclear. Trimming removed 5 bases from V and 0 bases from J, with 12 bases in between. Germline CDR1 and CDR2: SGHRS and YFSETQ. This CDR3 has 16 residues.

V is TRBV19 and J is TRBJ1-5, with D possibly being TRBD1 (5 bases). Trimming pared 3 bases from V and 2 bases from J, leaving 17 bases between. The V gene's germline CDR1 is LNHDA and CDR2 SQIVND (reference sequence). This CDR3 is built from 17 residues. CDR3 residues: CASSMGRVENGNQPQHF. In DNA, the CDR3 is TGTGCCAGTAGTATGGGCAGGGTGGAGAATGGCAATCAGCCCCAGCATTTT.

The chain joins TRBV5-8 to TRBJ2-7; D tentatively reads TRBD1 or TRBD2 (5 bases each). The CDR3 has 13 amino acids. V was trimmed by 4 bases and J by 3 bases, leaving 11 bases between them. Germline lookup yields CDR1 SGHTS and CDR2 YDEGEE. The CDR3 nucleotides are TGTGCCAGCAGCGGGGGACGGTTCTACGAGCAGTACTTC. Translation: CASSGGRFYEQYF.

This clone turned up a few times. The gene calls are TRBV25-1 and TRBJ2-3; D is unclear. This CDR3 is built from 16 residues. Germline CDR1 reads MGHDK; CDR2 reads SYGVNS. V gave up 1 base and J gave up 4 bases, with 15 bases separating them. The CDR3 DNA reads TGTGCCAGCAGTGAATTAGGCCGAGGCCCCGCAGATACGCAGTATTTT. Protein sequence: CASSELGRGPADTQYF.